Here is one T cell receptor beta chain with its context. Sequencing ends 3 residues short of the CDR3 end; the germline J gene provides the rest. Germline CDR1 and CDR2: MNHEY and SVGEGT. The CDR3 covers 11 residues. The V and J ends lost 2 bases and 4 bases respectively, with 3 bases between them. Generated by immunoSEQ multiplex PCR, the TCRdb table keeps only in-frame clones and is missing some. Here the sample table reports tens of thousands of clones. The data stem from a study of Tregs in tolerant kidney transplant recipients. Recipients received nonmyeloablative bone marrow transplants from related graft donors, with transient mixed chimerism.

The sample consisted of CD4+ T cells from blood (PBMCs), taken 24 months after the transplant. This receptor was identified in a human patient who received a combined kidney and bone marrow transplant. Some T cells may be provided by the graft donor. V gene TRBV6-2 or TRBV6-3 combines with J gene TRBJ2-7; D remains unclear. Incomplete CDR3 DNA: TGTGCCAGCAGTTACCGGTACGAG. This sequence encodes CASSYRYE. The full CDR3 protein reads CASSYRYEQYF.